This TCR beta chain was retrieved from a study of blood T cell repertoires in COVID-19 (dated by TCRdb to the early 2020s). A note on the overall study: The collaborator samples originated in the United States, Italy and Spain and spanned the acute and convalescent phases of COVID-19. Where HLA class I and class II types were available, the types were taken from metadata supplied by the sample provider, not from assay-based typing. Deeply sampled blood TCRbeta repertoires from subjects exposed to, actively infected with, or recovered from COVID-19 were included in the dataset. The material from the prospective study consisted of cDNA or gDNA derived from T cells, B-cell-depleted T cells, or PBMCs. The samples were drawn from the first 160 participants of the ongoing ImmuneRACE study and from over 950 subjects provided by 6 global collaborators. Sample metadata almost always included a de-identified subject ID, COVID-19 status, age in years and sex. The repertoires were released in a freely available public database meant as a resource for research on the immune response to SARS-CoV-2.

On this clone itself: Its antigen remains undetermined. Per-base qualities were not stored, and no clone one base away is much larger.

TCRbeta CDR3 regions were amplified from genomic DNA using the immunoSEQ Assay, a bias-controlled multiplex PCR. In the paper's pipeline: The number of nucleated cells in each sample was estimated by amplification of reference gene primers within the assay. To quantify the absolute abundance of each unique TCRbeta CDR3 rearrangement, sequence reads were collapsed and filtered. For each sample, productive Simpson clonality was calculated as the square root of Simpson's diversity index over productive rearrangements. TCRdb's version of the immuneACCESS table is confined to in-frame rearrangements and falls short of the full clone set. An unresolved V gene accounts for under half of the shortfall where checked; the remainder is of unknown origin. V and J calls and clone size are given by that table; D and trimming were obtained from the DNA. Within this sample are about 260,000 clones, with approximately 90% of them counted one time only. Of the sample, approximately 4% falls within the top ten clones.

Samples from volunteer blood donors who had recovered from COVID-19 were contributed by a second Seattle source. Each collaborating institution followed its own protocols to collect whole blood in K2EDTA tubes. For TCRbeta analysis, collaborators shipped samples in one of three forms: frozen whole blood, isolated PBMCs, or DNA extracted from either of those sample types. Summary of the overall study and its limitations: The amount of clinical and demographic metadata varied by source and participant and was provided uncurated.

The sequence was collected from a man between 60 and 75 years old who had recovered from COVID-19. Sequencing input: peripheral blood.

The sequence in DNA is TGCGCCAGCAGCTTGGTTCTGACAGGGGCCTACGAGCAGTACTTC. This encodes CASSLVLTGAYEQYF. Recombination connected TRBV5-1 to TRBJ2-7, and 8 bases in between align with TRBD1. Clipping removes 0 bases from V and 2 bases from J, with 4 as the unmatched junction base count. Taken from the germline V gene, the CDR1 and CDR2 loops are SGHRS and YFSETQ. The CDR3 contains 15 residues, cysteine and phenylalanine counted. CDR3 DNA only is kept here, 45 bases in frame from base 1.